One T cell receptor (beta chain) is described in this entry. This clonotype showed up many times. It lacks a known antigen. No quality values exist for individual bases; no much larger clone is one base distant. V and J lose 8 bases and 2 bases, and a span of 5 bases separates them. Taken from cysteine to phenylalanine, the CDR3 has 11 residues. Only the CDR3 portion is preserved as DNA: 33 bases, with reading frame beginning at the first base. CDR1 SGHAT and CDR2 FQNNGV were looked up in the germline V gene. This sample was included in a study of tumor-infiltrating lymphocytes in primary liver carcinoma (TCRdb year 2017). Some background on the complete study: Roughly five patients with histopathologically diagnosed primary liver carcinoma underwent surgical resection in China between 2015 and March 2016. Of the five patients, three men and two women aged 30 to 69 years, four had hepatocellular carcinoma and one had combined HCC and intrahepatic cholangiocarcinoma. Tumors of the five patients were stage T1-T3 N0M0 with maximum diameters of roughly 4.2 to 11 cm. Each sample produced roughly 3.65 to 7.5 million productive TCRbeta reads, and read depth showed no significant difference between tissue types. TCRbeta repertoire sequencing, expression microarrays and whole-exome sequencing were combined in the study across five regions of each liver tumor, with adjacent normal tissue and blood also included. A total of 35 specimens from 5 patients underwent TCRbeta repertoire sequencing, comprising 25 or so tumor regions, 5 adjacent noncancerous liver tissues and 5 peripheral blood samples. Technical replicate repertoires showed high reproducibility, with mean shared-clone rates near 0.89 and correlation coefficients above 0.98. Overall results and qualifications from the work: Only the TCR beta chain was sequenced, which likely underestimates true repertoire diversity because unpaired alpha chains were not captured. Because the samples were bulk and unsorted, CD4+ and CD8+ T cell repertoires could not be compared. The top 250 clones accounted for a significantly greater share of the repertoire in tumors than in blood (p = 0.039). Consistent with antigen-driven expansion, pairs of tumor regions showed higher repertoire overlap (mean roughly 36%) than either tumor-adjacent pairs (approximately 17%) or tumor-blood pairs (about 15%). Only 4 to 6 patients were included in the study, and the authors note that the findings should be validated in a larger study.

RNA from unsorted whole blood was extracted with TRIzol reagent, and germline DNA was obtained with the DNeasy Blood & Tissue kit. Patients had chronic HBV infection and were treatment-naive at sampling. Before surgery, 4 to 5 milliliters of peripheral blood were collected into K2EDTA tubes. TCRbeta-specific cDNA was reverse-transcribed from 500 ng total RNA using a constant-region primer and ProtoScript II reverse transcriptase. The TCRbeta libraries were prepared through three rounds of nested multiplex PCR following a slightly modified ARM-PCR procedure. Each of the first two PCR rounds ran for approximately 10 cycles using multiplex TRBV1-TRBV30 forward primers together with a Cbeta reverse primer. Sample barcodes and Illumina adapters were attached in a final 25-cycle PCR using Deep VentR polymerase. Before sequencing, amplicons of 200-500 bp were gel-purified using a QIAquick gel extraction kit. An Illumina HiSeq 2500 was used to sequence the TCRbeta amplicons with 250-bp paired-end reads. The published analysis was carried out like this. To recover full CDR3 sequences, reads were quality-trimmed using Trimmomatic v0.33 and paired reads were then merged using FLASH v1.2.11. V, D and J germline segments were assigned to the rearranged TCRbeta sequences using MiGEC v1.2.1b. Clonotype statistics and Shannon-Wiener diversity indices were calculated with VDJtools v1.0.0. To cut down on sampling bias, every analysis after diversity analysis relied on just the 250 most abundant clonotypes from each sample. TCRdb itself trimmed the public reads at Q25 with fastp, ran MiXCR and retained productive beta chains. When rows share a CDR3 protein, they turn into one entry using the most common DNA and genes. The V and J calls, along with clone size, are taken from TCRdb and not from the paper's own processing. The table for this sample lists about 300,000 distinct CDR3 sequences; 65% of them were counted only once. The ten top clones hold approximately 9% of the sample.

The material sequenced was peripheral blood. The chain uses TRBV11-2 and TRBJ2-3; tentative D gene TRBD2, with 5 bases matching. The clonotype comes from a man between 40 and 49 years old with primary liver carcinoma and hepatitis B virus infection. CDR3 protein: CASGLTDTQYF. The nucleotide sequence reads as follows: TGTGCCAGCGGACTCACAGATACGCAGTATTTT.